This entry describes one TCR beta chain. This sample is drawn from a study of blood T cell repertoires in COVID-19. The table came from immunoSEQ multiplex PCR; TCRdb's copy has only in-frame clones and leaves some out. The data hold about 380,000 clones, with roughly 86% observed a single time. Categorization into cohorts depended on clinical history that participants reported. Two negative PCRs, clearance, or symptom resolution characterized the recovered Cohort 3 donors. J lost 4 bases, V lost 4 bases, and 1 base had no gene match. The V gene's germline CDR1 is KGHSH and CDR2 LQKENI. There are 13 residues in the CDR3.

This chain links TRBV18 with TRBJ1-2; 9 bases line up with TRBD1. The sequence derives from a young man who had recovered from COVID-19. Material for sequencing was PBMCs or T cells enriched from blood (not recorded which). In DNA form, the CDR3 reads TGTGCCAGCTCACGGACAGGGGTCTATGGCTACACCTTC. As protein: CASSRTGVYGYTF.